This T cell receptor (beta chain) was identified in a study of cytomegalovirus exposure and HLA in healthy donors. Use of 60 Vbeta and 13 Jbeta primers characterized the PCR. The table came from immunoSEQ multiplex PCR; TCRdb's copy has only in-frame clones and leaves some out. In the table there are 100,000 to 150,000 clones, 79% of which are singletons. The sample holds one count of this clone. Its target is not known. Germline CDR1 is GTSNPN and CDR2 is SVGIG (reference sequence). This CDR3 region has 14 residues. J gave up 7 bases and V 4 bases, and 7 bases lay outside the gene matches. General study findings and limits: As confirmed in vitro, a few CMV-associated chains were specific for CMV antigens.

V usage is TRBV30 and J usage is TRBJ1-6, with 7 bases that match TRBD1. Specimen: PBMCs. The origin of this receptor is a man aged 18 to 29 in good health and CMV-seronegative. The CDR3: CAWTGQETNSPLHF. In nucleotides, the CDR3 is TGTGCCTGGACCGGACAGGAAACCAATTCACCCCTCCACTTT.